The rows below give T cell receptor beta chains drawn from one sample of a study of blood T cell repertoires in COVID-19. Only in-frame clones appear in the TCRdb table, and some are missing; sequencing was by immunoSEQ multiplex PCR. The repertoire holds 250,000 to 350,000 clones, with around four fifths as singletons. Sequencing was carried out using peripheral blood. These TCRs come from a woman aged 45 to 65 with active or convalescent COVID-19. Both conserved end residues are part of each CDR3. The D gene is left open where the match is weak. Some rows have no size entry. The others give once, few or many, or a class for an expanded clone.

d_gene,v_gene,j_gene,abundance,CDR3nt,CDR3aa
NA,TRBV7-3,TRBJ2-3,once,TGTGCCAGCAGCCAGGAGGGGTTTTTTCGAGATACGCAGTATTTT,CASSQEGFFRDTQYF
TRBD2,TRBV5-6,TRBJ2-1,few,TGTGCCAGCAGCCGATCTTGGCGGGAGGGAAGTTCCGGGCAGTTCTTC,CASSRSWREGSSGQFF
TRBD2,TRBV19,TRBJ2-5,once,TGTGCCAGTAGTTCTAGGACTAGCGGGAGTTGGGAGACCCAGTACTTC,CASSSRTSGSWETQYF
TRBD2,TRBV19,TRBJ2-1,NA,TGTGCCAGTAGTCCGAGCGGGAGGTTCTACAATGAGCAGTTCTTC,CASSPSGRFYNEQFF
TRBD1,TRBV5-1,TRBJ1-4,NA,TGCGCCAGCAGCTGGGACAGACGGGGTAATGAAAAACTGTTTTTT,CASSWDRRGNEKLFF
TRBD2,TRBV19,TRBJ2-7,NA,TGTGCCAGTAGTGGCACTAGCGGGAGAGGGGATCCCTACGAGCAGTACTTC,CASSGTSGRGDPYEQYF
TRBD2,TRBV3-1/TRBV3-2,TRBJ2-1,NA,TGTGCCAGCAGCCAAGGACTAGCGGGAGGGACCCTCCGAATTCAGTTCTTC,CASSQGLAGGTLRIQFF
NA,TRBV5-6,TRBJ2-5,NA,TGTGCCAGCAGCCCGGAGGTAGCGGTCAGCCAAGAGACCCAGTACTTC,CASSPEVAVSQETQYF
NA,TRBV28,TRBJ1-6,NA,TGTGCCAGCAGCCTGAGATGGACAGATGGAAATTCACCCCTCCACTTT,CASSLRWTDGNSPLHF
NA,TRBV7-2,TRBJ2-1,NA,TGTGCCAGCAGCTTAGAACCGGTCTCCTACAATGAGCAGTTCTTC,CASSLEPVSYNEQFF
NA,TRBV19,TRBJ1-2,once,TGTGCCAGTTGGGGAGCTCGGGGCTACACCTTC,CASWGARGYTF
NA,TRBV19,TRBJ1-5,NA,TGTGCCCCAAGCCGGGGGGGACATGACAATCAGCCCCAGCATTTT,CAPSRGGHDNQPQHF
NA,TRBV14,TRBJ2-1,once,TGTGCCAGCAGCCAAGATCTTCGAGCCTACAATGAGCAGTTCTTC,CASSQDLRAYNEQFF
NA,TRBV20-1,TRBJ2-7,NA,TGCAGTGCTAGTGATCACAGGCCAGCCTACGAGCAGTACTTC,CSASDHRPAYEQYF
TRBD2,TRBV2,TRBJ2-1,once,TGTGCCAGCAGTGTGGCGGGGGATTACAATGAGCAGTTCTTC,CASSVAGDYNEQFF
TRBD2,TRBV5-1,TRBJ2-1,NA,TGCGCCAGCAGCCCCGTCGGTCTCGGAGCGGGAGGGTACAATGAGCAGTTCTTC,CASSPVGLGAGGYNEQFF
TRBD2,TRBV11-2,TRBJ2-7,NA,TGTGCCAGCAGCACCCGGGGGAGGGACCTCTCCTACGAGCAGTACTTC,CASSTRGRDLSYEQYF
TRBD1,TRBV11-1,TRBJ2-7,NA,TGTGCCAGCAGCAGTTACAGGGGGCAGGCGGCGCAGTACTTC,CASSSYRGQAAQYF
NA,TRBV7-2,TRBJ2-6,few,TGTGCCAGCAGCTTAATTGCTACCTCTGGGGCCAACGTCCTGACTTTC,CASSLIATSGANVLTF
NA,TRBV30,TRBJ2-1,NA,TGTGCCTGGATCCCTGGGGCCTCCTACAATGAGCAGTTCTTC,CAWIPGASYNEQFF
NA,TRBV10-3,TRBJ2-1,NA,TGTGCCATCAGTGATCTGTCGGGAGATATGGAGCAGTTCTTC,CAISDLSGDMEQFF
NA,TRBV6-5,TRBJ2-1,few,TGTGCCAGCGGGACTTCCCCCTACAATGAGCAGTTCTTC,CASGTSPYNEQFF
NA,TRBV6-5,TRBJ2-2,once,TGTGCCATCGTAGCGGTGAACACCGGGGAGCTGTTTTTT,CAIVAVNTGELFF
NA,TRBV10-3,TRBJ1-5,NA,TGTGCCATCAGTGAGTCACCAGGGGATCAGCCCCAGCATTTT,CAISESPGDQPQHF
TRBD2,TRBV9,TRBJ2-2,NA,TGTGCCAGCAGCGTGAGCCCCAGGACTAGCGGGAGGGTAAAACGCACCGGGGAGCTGTTTTTT,CASSVSPRTSGRVKRTGELFF
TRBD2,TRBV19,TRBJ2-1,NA,TGTGCCAGTAGTATCGGTGGGACTAGCGGGGCGAAGGGGTTCTTC,CASSIGGTSGAKGFF
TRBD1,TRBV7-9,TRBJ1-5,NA,TGTGCCAGCAGCTTAGAGGGGGCACCCAAGAATTTT,CASSLEGAPKNF
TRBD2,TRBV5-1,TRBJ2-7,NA,TGCGCCAGCAGCTTGGTTTTAGCGGGGAAACCCTACGAGCAGTACTTC,CASSLVLAGKPYEQYF
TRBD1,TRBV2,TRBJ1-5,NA,TGTGCCAGCAGCGAGACAGGGGTAAGTCAGCCCCAGCATTTT,CASSETGVSQPQHF